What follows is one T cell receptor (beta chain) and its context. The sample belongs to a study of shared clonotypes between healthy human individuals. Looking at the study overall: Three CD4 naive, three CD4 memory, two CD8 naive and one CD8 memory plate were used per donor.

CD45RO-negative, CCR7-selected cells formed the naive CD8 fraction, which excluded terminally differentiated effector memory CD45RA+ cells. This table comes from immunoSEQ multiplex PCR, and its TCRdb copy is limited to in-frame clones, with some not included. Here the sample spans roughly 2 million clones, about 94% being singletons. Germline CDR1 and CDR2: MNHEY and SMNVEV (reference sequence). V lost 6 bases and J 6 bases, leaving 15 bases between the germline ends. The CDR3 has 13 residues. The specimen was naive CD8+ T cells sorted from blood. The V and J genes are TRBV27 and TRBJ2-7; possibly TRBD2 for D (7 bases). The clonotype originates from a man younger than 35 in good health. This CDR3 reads CASRPSGEGEQYF. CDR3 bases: TGTGCCAGCAGACCTTCAGGGGAGGGCGAGCAGTACTTC.